This TCR beta chain was captured by sequencing in a study of blood T cell repertoires in COVID-19. Allocation to cohorts depended on clinical history reported by the participants. TCRdb keeps only in-frame clones here, not all; method: immunoSEQ multiplex PCR. The sample has 200,000 to 250,000 clones, around 90% seen once. The table lists this clone with a count of one. The CDR3 spans 15 residues. CDR1 LNHDA and CDR2 SQIVND come from the germline V gene (reference sequence). V gave up 5 bases and J gave up 4 bases; unmatched junction bases: 3. The sequence was collected from a woman aged 25-40 years with acute COVID-19. Input material: PBMCs or T cells enriched from blood (not recorded which). The V gene is TRBV19, the J gene TRBJ2-3; 13 positions agree with TRBD2. The DNA of the CDR3 is TGTGCCAGTAGTCCCGGACTAGCGGGGGCAGATACGCAGTATTTT. Amino acids: CASSPGLAGADTQYF.